The TCR beta chain described here comes from a study of CD8+ T cells in alopecia areata. Study in general: Among treated patients, severity was scored by affected scalp area percentage.

Treatment reported: oral pan-JAK inhibitor, 5-10 mg twice daily. Notes on this clone: What it binds is unknown.

The V gene's germline CDR1 is MGHRA and CDR2 YSYEKL. Trimming pared 3 bases from V and 6 bases from J, leaving 15 bases between. CDR3 size: 15 residues. Investigators isolated RNA and reverse transcribed it into cDNA to act as the sequencing template. TCRdb's table, derived via immunoSEQ multiplex PCR, lists solely in-frame clones and lacks some. Here the sample spans around 100,000 clones, approximately 54% being singletons. Study-wide findings and caveats: In scalp samples, resident alphabeta T cells of normal skin are also sequenced. Mice gave a clearer picture of TCR sharing than patients did, possibly for HLA-related reasons. Scalp clonality dropped significantly under tofacitinib, as did expanded CD8+ top-100 clones.

Here the sequenced sample was CD8+ T cells sorted from blood, taken at week 24, from a patient treated with tofacitinib. The V and J genes are TRBV4-1 and TRBJ2-1; TRBD2 is a possible D gene (6 bases). This sequence was found in a human donor with alopecia areata. CDR3 nucleotide sequence: TGCGCCAGCAGCCAGGGGGGATTGAGGCGCAATGAGCAGTTCTTC. Translation gives CASSQGGLRRNEQFF.